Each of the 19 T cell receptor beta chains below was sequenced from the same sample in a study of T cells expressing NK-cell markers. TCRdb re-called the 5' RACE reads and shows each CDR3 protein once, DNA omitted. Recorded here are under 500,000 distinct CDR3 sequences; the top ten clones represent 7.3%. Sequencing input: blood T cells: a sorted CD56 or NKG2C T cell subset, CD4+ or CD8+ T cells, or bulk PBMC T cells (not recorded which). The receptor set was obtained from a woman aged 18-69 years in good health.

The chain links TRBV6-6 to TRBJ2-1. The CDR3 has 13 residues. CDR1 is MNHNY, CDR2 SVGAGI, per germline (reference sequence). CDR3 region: CASSYSQYNEQFF.

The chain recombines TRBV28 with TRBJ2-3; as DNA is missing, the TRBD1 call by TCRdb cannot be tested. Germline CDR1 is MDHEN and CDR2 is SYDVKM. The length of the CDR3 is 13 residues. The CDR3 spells CAGGAGATDTQYF.

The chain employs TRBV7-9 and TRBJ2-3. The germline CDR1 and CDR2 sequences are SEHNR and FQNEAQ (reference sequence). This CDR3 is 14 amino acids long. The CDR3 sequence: CASSSGGNTDTQYF.

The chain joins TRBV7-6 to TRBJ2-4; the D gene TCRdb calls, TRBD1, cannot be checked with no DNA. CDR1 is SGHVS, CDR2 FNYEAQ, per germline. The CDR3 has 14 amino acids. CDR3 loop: CASSLEAGGRIQYF.

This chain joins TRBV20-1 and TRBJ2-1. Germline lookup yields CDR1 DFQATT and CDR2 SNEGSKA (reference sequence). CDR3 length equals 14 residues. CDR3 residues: CSASDPWHGDEQFF.

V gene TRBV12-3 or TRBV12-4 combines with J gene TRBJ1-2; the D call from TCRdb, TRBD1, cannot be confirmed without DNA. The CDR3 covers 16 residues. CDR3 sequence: CASTQTGAMLGRGYTF.

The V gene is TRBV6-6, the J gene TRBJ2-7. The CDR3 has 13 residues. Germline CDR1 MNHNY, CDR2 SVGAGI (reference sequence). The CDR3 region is CASSPYSAYEQYF.

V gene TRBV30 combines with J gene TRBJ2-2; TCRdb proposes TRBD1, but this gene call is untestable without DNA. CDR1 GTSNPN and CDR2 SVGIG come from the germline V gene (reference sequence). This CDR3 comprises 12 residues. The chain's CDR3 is CAQQGLTGELFF.

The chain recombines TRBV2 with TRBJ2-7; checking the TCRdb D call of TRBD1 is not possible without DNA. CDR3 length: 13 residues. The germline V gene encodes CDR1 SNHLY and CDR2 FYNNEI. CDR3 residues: CASSRGQLYEQYF.

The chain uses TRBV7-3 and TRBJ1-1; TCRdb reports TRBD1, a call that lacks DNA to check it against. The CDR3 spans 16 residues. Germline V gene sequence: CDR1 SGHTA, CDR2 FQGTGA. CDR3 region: CASSSPRQGANTEAFF.

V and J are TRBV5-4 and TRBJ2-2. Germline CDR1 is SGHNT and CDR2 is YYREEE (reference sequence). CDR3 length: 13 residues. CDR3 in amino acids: CASSWDINGELFF.

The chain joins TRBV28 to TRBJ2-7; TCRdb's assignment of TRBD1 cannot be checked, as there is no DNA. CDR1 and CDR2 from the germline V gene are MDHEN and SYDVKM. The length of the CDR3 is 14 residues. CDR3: CASRGTGRSYEQYF. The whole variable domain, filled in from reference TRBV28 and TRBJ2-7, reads DVKVTQSSRYLVKRTGEKVFLECVQDMDHENMFWYRQDPGLGLRLIYFSYDVKMKEKGDIPEGYSVSREKKERFSLILESASTNQTSMYLCASRGTGRSYEQYFGPGTRLTVT.

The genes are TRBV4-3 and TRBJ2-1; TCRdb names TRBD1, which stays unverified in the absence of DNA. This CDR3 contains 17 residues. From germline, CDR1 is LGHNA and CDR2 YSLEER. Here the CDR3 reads CASSQKTRGTMGNEQFF.

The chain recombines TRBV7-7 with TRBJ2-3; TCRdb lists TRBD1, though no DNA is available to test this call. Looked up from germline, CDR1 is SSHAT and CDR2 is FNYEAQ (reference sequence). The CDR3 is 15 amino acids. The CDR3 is CASSAPRGGTDTQYF. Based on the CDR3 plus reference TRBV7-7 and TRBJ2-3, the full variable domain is GAGVSQSPRYKVTKRGQDVTLRCDPISSHATLYWYQQALGQGPEFLTYFNYEAQPDKSGLPSDRFSAERPEGSISTLTIQRTEQRDSAMYRCASSAPRGGTDTQYFGPGTRLTVL.

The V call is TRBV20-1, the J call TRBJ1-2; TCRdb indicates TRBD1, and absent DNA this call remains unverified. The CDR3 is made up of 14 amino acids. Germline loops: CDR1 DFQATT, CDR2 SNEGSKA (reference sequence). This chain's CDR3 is CSARLPDRLDGYTF.

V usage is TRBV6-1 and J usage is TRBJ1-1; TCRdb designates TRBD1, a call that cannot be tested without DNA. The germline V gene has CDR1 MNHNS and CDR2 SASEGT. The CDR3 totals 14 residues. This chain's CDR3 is CTSSTGAEVAEAFF.

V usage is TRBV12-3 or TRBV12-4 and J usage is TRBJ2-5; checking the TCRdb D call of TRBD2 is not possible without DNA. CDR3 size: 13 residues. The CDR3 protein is CASSRLAVETQYF.

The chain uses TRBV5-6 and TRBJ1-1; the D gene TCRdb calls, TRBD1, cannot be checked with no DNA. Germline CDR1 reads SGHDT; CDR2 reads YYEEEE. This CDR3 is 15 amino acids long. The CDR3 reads CASSLVGTGSTEAFF.

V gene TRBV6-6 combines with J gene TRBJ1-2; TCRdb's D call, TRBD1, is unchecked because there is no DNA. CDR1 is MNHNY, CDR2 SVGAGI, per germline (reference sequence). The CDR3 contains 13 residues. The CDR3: CASSQMGGGGYTF.